The text below deals with one T cell receptor (beta chain). These data belong to a study of shared clonotypes between healthy human individuals. The CDR3 sequence is 14 residues long. The germline CDR1 and CDR2 sequences are LGHNA and YSLEER. V shed 3 bases, J shed 3 bases, and the junction held 4 bases outside the gene matches. The repertoire was sequenced with immunoSEQ multiplex PCR; TCRdb's copy has only in-frame clones and lacks some. The data hold some 690,000 clones, with about nine tenths observed a single time. The sequence was obtained from a man aged 18 to 30 in good health. Some clones in this sample may be carry-over from other donors' samples. The sequenced material came from memory CD8+ T cells from PBMCs. The subset is: CD45RO+ cells pooled with CCR7-negative TemRA cells. The J gene is TRBJ1-1, the V gene TRBV4-3; 7 bases are shared with TRBD1. CDR3: CASSHQGGHTEAFF. In DNA form, the CDR3 reads TGCGCCAGCAGCCACCAGGGGGGCCACACTGAAGCTTTCTTT.